These 8 T cell receptor beta chains were sequenced from one sample in a study of T-cell memory formation after mild COVID-19. TCRdb called the 5' RACE reads again in MiXCR, with one record for every CDR3 protein. The sample holds about 540,000 distinct CDR3 sequences, roughly 20% seen once. The specimen was PBMCs or a T cell subset sorted from them (not recorded which). The receptor set was obtained from an adult woman who had mild COVID-19 (a few samples of this study predate the infection). Cell type and time point are not known.

This clonotype was seen only a few times. V usage is TRBV10-3 and J usage is TRBJ2-2; D may correspond to TRBD1 or TRBD2 (5 bases each). The germline V gene has CDR1 ENHRY and CDR2 SYGVKD. CDR3 size: 14 residues. Trimming stripped 2 bases from V and 7 bases from J, with 11 bases between. CDR3 DNA: TGTGCCATCAGTGAGGGAGGACACCACGGGGAGCTGTTTTTT. It translates to CAISEGGHHGELFF.

V usage is TRBV24-1 and J usage is TRBJ2-2, with 7 bases identical to TRBD1. This CDR3 is 17 amino acids long. Germline-derived CDR1 and CDR2 are KGHDR and SFDVKD. After removal of 2 bases from V and 5 bases from J, the junction contained 10 bases not matched to a gene. The DNA of the CDR3 is TGTGCCACCAGTGATTCCCCCGGGACAGCTATAACCGGGGAGCTGTTTTTT. This sequence encodes CATSDSPGTAITGELFF.

This chain joins TRBV20-1 and TRBJ2-7; maybe TRBD1 (6 bases). Germline CDR1 is DFQATT and CDR2 is SNEGSKA (reference sequence). Trimming shortened V by 5 bases and J by 2 bases, and 16 bases separated the two germline ends. This CDR3 has 14 residues. This CDR3 is CSARTGYAPYEQYF. The CDR3 coding sequence is TGCAGTGCTCGTACAGGGTACGCTCCCTACGAGCAGTACTTC.

This clonotype was counted between two and nine times. V usage is TRBV2 and J usage is TRBJ1-5, with D unresolved. The ends were cut back, 4 bases at V and 6 bases at J, with 7 bases in the middle. CDR1 and CDR2 from the germline V gene are SNHLY and FYNNEI. The CDR3 spans 12 residues. CDR3 sequence (DNA): TGTGCCAGCAGTGTCCAAAGTCAGCCCCAGCATTTT. It codes for CASSVQSQPQHF.

This clonotype was observed a handful of times. The chain couples TRBV12-3 or TRBV12-4 to TRBJ1-2; TRBD1 agrees at 8 bases. The V segment lost 4 bases and the J segment 5 bases; nucleotides outside the gene matches: 6. The CDR3 loop spans 14 amino acids. The CDR3 here is CASSSRGRGYGYTF. Written as DNA, the CDR3 is TGTGCCAGCAGTTCCAGGGGGCGGGGGTATGGCTACACCTTC.

This clonotype was counted only a few times. This chain links TRBV30 with TRBJ1-1; D ambiguous. The CDR3 totals 11 residues. Germline V gene data show CDR1 as GTSNPN and CDR2 as SVGIG (reference sequence). The V end was cut by 4 bases, the J end by 11 bases, with 14 bases between. CDR3 in amino acids: CAWTRSEVAFF. Here the CDR3 DNA reads TGTGCCTGGACCCGTTCGGAGGTGGCTTTCTTT.

The CDR3 reads CASSSRVPEQFF. Here the CDR3 DNA reads TGTGCCAGCAGCTCTCGGGTACCTGAGCAGTTCTTC. The rearrangement links TRBV11-2 to TRBJ2-1; D unclear. With 4 bases removed from V and 9 bases from J, the gap between germline ends came to 10 bases. Per the germline V gene, CDR1 is SGHAT and CDR2 is FQNNGV. The length of the CDR3 is 12 residues.

The J gene is TRBJ2-3, the V gene TRBV7-8, with 9 bases aligning to TRBD1. Per the germline V gene, CDR1 is SGHVS and CDR2 is FQNEAQ. The CDR3 extends over 20 amino acids. The ends lost 3 bases at V and 0 bases at J; junction bases unmatched: 16. Here the CDR3 reads CASSFRPPRDRASSTDTQYF. The CDR3 bases are TGTGCCAGCAGCTTCCGACCCCCCCGGGACAGGGCGTCTAGCACAGATACGCAGTATTTT.